The present entry profiles one T cell receptor (beta chain) with its context. As yet, its antigen is unknown. The data were taken from a study of T-cell memory formation after mild COVID-19. Study-level results: Some responding clones appeared in pre-infection memory, suggesting cross-reactive memory joined. Second-wave clones reaching peak frequency on day 37 lacked confirmed SARS-CoV-2 specificity.

TCR alpha and TCR beta cDNA libraries with sample barcodes and UMIs came from 5'RACE using constant-segment primers. TCRdb itself ran the 5' RACE reads through MiXCR, one entry per CDR3 protein. The sample includes tens of thousands of distinct CDR3 sequences, roughly 10% of them seen just once. The TCR comes from a man aged 18 to 30 who had mild COVID-19 (a few samples of this study predate the infection). Cell type and time point are not known. The specimen sequenced was PBMCs or a T cell subset sorted from them (not recorded which).

The CDR3 DNA reads as TGTGCCAGCAGTTGGGGAGGCACCACAGATACGCAGTATTTT. The encoded protein is CASSWGGTTDTQYF. J is TRBJ2-3 and V is TRBV6-5, with D possibly matching TRBD2 (6 bases). CDR1 and CDR2 (germline): MNHEY, SVGAGI. This CDR3 spans 14 amino acids. V was cut by 4 bases and J by 2 bases, with 10 bases left in between.